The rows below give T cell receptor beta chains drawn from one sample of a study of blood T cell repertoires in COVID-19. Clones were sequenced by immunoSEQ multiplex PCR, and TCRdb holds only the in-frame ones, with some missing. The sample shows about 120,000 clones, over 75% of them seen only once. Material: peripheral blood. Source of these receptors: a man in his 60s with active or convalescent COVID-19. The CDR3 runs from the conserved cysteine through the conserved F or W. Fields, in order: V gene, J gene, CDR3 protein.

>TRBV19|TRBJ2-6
CASSIGAGGANVLTF
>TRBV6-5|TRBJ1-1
CASRRDTEAFF
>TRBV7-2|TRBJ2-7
CASSSYGLYSYEQYF
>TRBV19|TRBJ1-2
CASTAGGIYGYTF
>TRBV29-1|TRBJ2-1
CSVERDRSNNEQFF
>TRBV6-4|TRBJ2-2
CASSPGQVLNTGELFF
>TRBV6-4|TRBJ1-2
CASSPGQGFSGYTF
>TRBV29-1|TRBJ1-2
CSVERGGNYGYTF
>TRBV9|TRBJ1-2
CASSVGGTGGYGYTF
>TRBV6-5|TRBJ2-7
CASQRSTGTYEQYF
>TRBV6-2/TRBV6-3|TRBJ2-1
CASSPTSGIYNEQFF
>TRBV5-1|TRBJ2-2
CASSLRGPGTGELFF
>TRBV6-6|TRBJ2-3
CASRPRDSTDTQYF
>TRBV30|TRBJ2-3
CAWRFGTGLGTDTQYF
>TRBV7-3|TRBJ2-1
CASSLTGLVNEQFF
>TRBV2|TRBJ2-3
CASSSPTGTDTQYF
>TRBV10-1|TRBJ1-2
CASSESGQNHQANYGYTF
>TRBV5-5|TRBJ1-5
CASSLEGRGQPQHF
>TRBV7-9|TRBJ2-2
CASSLTPGQGGGELFF
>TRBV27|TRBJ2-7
CASSPGTSTSYEQYF
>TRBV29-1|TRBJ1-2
CSVPRGAGNGYTF
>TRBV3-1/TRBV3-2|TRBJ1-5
CASSQDPNQPQHF
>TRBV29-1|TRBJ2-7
CSVVPYGTPLYEQYF
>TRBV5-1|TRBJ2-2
CASSPRQATGELFF
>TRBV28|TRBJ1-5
CASSLLGRQGQPQHF
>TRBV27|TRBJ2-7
CASSALLVGSAYEQYF
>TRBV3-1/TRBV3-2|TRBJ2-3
CASSLGTGNSADTQYF
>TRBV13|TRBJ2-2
CASSSHGGRDTGELFF
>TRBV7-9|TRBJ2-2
CASSRSQAGGELFF
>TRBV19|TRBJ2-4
CASSNPIQGKNIQYF
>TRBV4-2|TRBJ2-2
CASSQRRTSTGELFF
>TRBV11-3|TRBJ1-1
CASSLDRFAEAFF
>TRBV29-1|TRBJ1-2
CSVEHGYGYTF
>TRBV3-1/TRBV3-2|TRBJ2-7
CASSQEASGSLHF
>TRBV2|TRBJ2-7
CASSEGRTTYEQYF
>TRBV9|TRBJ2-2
CASSPLSRGELFF
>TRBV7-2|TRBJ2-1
CASTIGGGDSYNEQFF
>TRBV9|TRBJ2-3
CASSAAWGDRGADTQYF
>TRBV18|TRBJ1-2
CASSLNTGNYGYTF
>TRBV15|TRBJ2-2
CATSRDRQGETGELFF
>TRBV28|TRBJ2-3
CAAAGGLGDTQYF
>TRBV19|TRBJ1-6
CASSFRTERGPLHF
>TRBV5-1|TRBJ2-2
CASSLLGGSGELFF
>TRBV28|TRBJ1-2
CASSNPGISYTF
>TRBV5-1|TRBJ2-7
CASSLARGDSYEQYF
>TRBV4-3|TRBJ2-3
CASSQGTADTQYF
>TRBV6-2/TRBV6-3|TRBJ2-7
CASSYTDREYF